This T cell receptor (beta chain) stems from a study of CD8+CD57+ T cells in acquired aplastic anemia. Study findings and constraints: Patients and controls had in common approximately 28 CD8+ CDR3 sequences. Controls did not differ significantly from patients in CD8+ Simpson's diversity.

For this clonotype: Antigen unknown.

Patients included in sequencing had previously demonstrated CD8+CD57+ cell expansion by flow cytometry. The junction had 19 bases not matched to a gene; V was cut back by 4 bases and J by 6 bases. The CDR3 spans 18 residues. Looked up from germline, CDR1 is MGHDK and CDR2 is SYGVNS. The study profiled TCR beta VDJ and CDR3 using genomic DNA as template. TCRdb itself ran the reads through MiXCR, one entry per CDR3 protein. The sample contains about 220,000 distinct CDR3 sequences, approximately 45% of which appear only once. The sequenced sample was sorted CD4+, CD8+, or CD8+CD57+ T cells (not recorded which) from PBMCs. V usage is TRBV25-1 and J usage is TRBJ1-2; the match to TRBD1 covers 8 bases. The clonotype comes from a human donor with aplastic anemia. CDR3 loop: CASSGGPFSGTGGDGYTF. CDR3 DNA: TGTGCCAGCAGTGGGGGCCCTTTCTCCGGGACAGGTGGCGATGGCTACACCTTC.